This TCR beta chain was retrieved from a study of STAT5B mutations in CD4+ large granular lymphocyte leukemia. Regarding the study as a whole: The CD4+ versus CD8+ T-LGLL clonality difference may reflect limited sample size. TRBV06-family usage was enriched in top patient clones (8/27) versus controls (2/35).

Germline values: CDR1 SGDLS, CDR2 YYNGEE. V lost 3 bases to trimming and J lost 5 bases; unmatched junction nucleotides: 4. This CDR3 region has 14 residues. Using immunoSEQ multiplex PCR, the repertoire was profiled, and TCRdb retains in-frame clones only, with some absent. The sample holds some 19,000 clones; just over 70% are singletons and the top ten take about 32%. Remarks on this clone: The antigen is not known.

V and J are TRBV9 and TRBJ2-7, with 11 bases lining up with TRBD1. The sequenced material came from CD4+ T cells from blood buffy coats. The source is a human donor in good health. As DNA, the CDR3 is TGTGCCAGCAGCGGAGGGACAGGGGGAGACGAGCAGTACTTC. Amino acid sequence: CASSGGTGGDEQYF.